The 25 T cell receptor beta chains below come from one sample, sequenced in a study of blood T cell repertoires in COVID-19. Only in-frame clones appear in the TCRdb table, and some are missing; sequencing was by immunoSEQ multiplex PCR. In the table there are under 250,000 clones, 85% of which are singletons. Sequenced material: peripheral blood. These receptors all stem from a woman aged 70-85 years with COVID-19, enrolled during active disease.

The chain combines TRBV7-2 with TRBJ1-1, with D possibly being TRBD1 (5 bases). There are 14 residues in the CDR3. The V gene's germline CDR1 is SGHTA and CDR2 FQGNSA. Trimming left V 3 bases short and J 1 base short, with 9 bases between. The CDR3 sequence: CASSFFTGNTEAFF. The CDR3 DNA is TGTGCCAGCAGCTTCTTTACAGGGAACACTGAAGCTTTCTTT.

This rearrangement joins TRBV29-1 to TRBJ1-1; D gene ambiguous. The CDR3 length is 11 residues. Germline values: CDR1 SQVTM, CDR2 ANQGSEA. The V and J ends lost 6 bases and 6 bases respectively, with 11 bases between them. The CDR3 loop reads CSVSLSPEAFF. CDR3 in DNA: TGCAGCGTCTCTCTCTCCCCTGAAGCTTTCTTT.

The V and J genes are TRBV6-1 and TRBJ1-4; 8 bases are shared with TRBD1. V lost 3 bases and J lost 7; bases outside the gene matches: 4. In germline, CDR1 is MNHNS, CDR2 SASEGT. The CDR3 totals 14 residues. CDR3 bases: TGTGCCAGCAGTGACAGGGGGCGCGGTGAAAAACTGTTTTTT. Encoded protein: CASSDRGRGEKLFF.

The J gene is TRBJ1-4, the V gene TRBV6-6; D not certain. The CDR3 sequence is 14 residues long. Trimming stripped 2 bases from V and 3 bases from J, with 7 bases between. The germline V gene has CDR1 MNHNY and CDR2 SVGAGI (reference sequence). CDR3 protein: CASSYAGPNEKLFF. The CDR3 bases are TGTGCCAGCAGTTACGCAGGCCCTAATGAAAAACTGTTTTTT.

J is TRBJ1-2 and V is TRBV21-1; TRBD1, the table's D call, lacks a check against the DNA. TRBV21-1 corresponds to a pseudogene. This CDR3 is 14 amino acids long. CDR3 residues: CASSKDPTGAGYTF. CDR3 coding DNA: TGTGCCAGCAGCAAAGACCCCACAGGGGCTGGCTACACCTTC.

The V call is TRBV19, the J call TRBJ2-1; 11 bases match TRBD2. The CDR3 is 18 residues long. V lost 4 bases, J lost 2 bases, and 10 bases stayed unmatched. CDR1 is LNHDA, CDR2 SQIVND, per germline (reference sequence). CDR3 sequence: CASSTSGLAGGTYNEQFF. Here the CDR3 DNA reads TGTGCCAGTAGTACGTCAGGTCTAGCGGGGGGTACCTACAATGAGCAGTTCTTC.

The chain uses TRBV29-1 and TRBJ1-1; D is possibly TRBD1 (5 bases). CDR1 SQVTM and CDR2 ANQGSEA come from the germline V gene. The CDR3 is made up of 12 amino acids. With 7 bases removed from V and 5 bases from J, the gap between germline ends came to 14 bases. The CDR3 region is CSGQHGGTEAFF. The CDR3 DNA sequence: TGCAGCGGACAACATGGGGGGACTGAAGCTTTCTTT.

The J gene is TRBJ1-3, the V gene TRBV9; 7 bases match TRBD1. CDR1 and CDR2 (germline): SGDLS, YYNGEE. The CDR3 sequence is 16 residues long. J was trimmed by 4 bases and V by 0 bases; bases with no gene match: 7. The CDR3 loop is CASSVGTGASGNTIYF. The CDR3 bases are TGTGCCAGCAGCGTAGGAACAGGGGCGTCAGGAAACACCATATATTTT.

This CDR3 reads CASSRDRDRVGDTEAFF. The CDR3 DNA follows: TGTGCCAGCAGCAGAGACCGGGACAGGGTTGGAGACACTGAAGCTTTCTTT. The rearrangement joins TRBV7-2 to TRBJ1-1; 9 positions match TRBD1. The CDR3 is made up of 17 amino acids. Germline CDR1 reads SGHTA; CDR2 reads FQGNSA. J lost 3 bases, V lost 5 bases, and 13 bases had no gene match.

The chain recombines TRBV6-5 with TRBJ1-1; 7 positions match TRBD1. Germline V gene data show CDR1 as MNHEY and CDR2 as SVGAGI. Losses at the gene ends were 2 bases for V and 8 bases for J; bases not matched to a gene: 11. The CDR3 has 15 amino acids. CDR3: CASSYRGPTFPEAFF. As DNA, the CDR3 is TGTGCCAGCAGTTACAGGGGGCCTACTTTCCCAGAAGCTTTCTTT.

This rearrangement joins TRBV7-2 to TRBJ2-7; 12 positions match TRBD2. Germline lookup yields CDR1 SGHTA and CDR2 FQGNSA. This CDR3 spans 16 amino acids. Losses at the gene ends were 5 bases for V and 3 bases for J; bases not matched to a gene: 8. The CDR3: CASSPLAGGRVYEQYF. CDR3 bases: TGTGCCAGCAGCCCTCTAGCGGGGGGGCGTGTCTACGAGCAGTACTTC. The full variable domain, rest sourced from reference TRBV7-2 and TRBJ2-7, is GAGVSQSPSNKVTEKGKDVELRCDPISGHTALYWYRQSLGQGLEFLIYFQGNSAPDKSGLPSDRFSAERTGGSVSTLTIQRTQQEDSAVYLCASSPLAGGRVYEQYFGPGTRLTVT.

V usage is TRBV3-1 (or the pseudogene TRBV3-2) and J usage is TRBJ2-7; D may be TRBD2 (6 bases). The V end lost 4 bases, the J end lost 10 bases, and 11 bases lay between the germline ends. Germline CDR1 and CDR2: LGHDT and YNNKEL (reference sequence). The CDR3 totals 11 residues. CDR3 protein: CASSRGVEQYF. The CDR3 DNA reads TGTGCCAGCAGCCGCGGGGTGGAACAGTACTTC.

The chain recombines TRBV18 with TRBJ1-1; no clear D. Per germline, CDR1 KGHSH and CDR2 LQKENI. This CDR3 is built from 13 residues. V lost 0 bases, J lost 6 bases, and 8 bases lay in between. The CDR3 DNA follows: TGTGCCAGCTCACCACCGTTGAGGGCTGAAGCTTTCTTT. Protein sequence: CASSPPLRAEAFF.

The chain couples TRBV6-4 to TRBJ2-1, with 8 bases that match TRBD2. This CDR3 has 17 residues. The V gene's germline CDR1 is MRHNA and CDR2 SNTAGT. V was pared by 0 bases and J by 12 bases, with 16 bases of the junction left unmatched. This CDR3 reads CASSDSNGGGLSSGQFF. In DNA form, the CDR3 reads TGTGCCAGCAGTGACTCGAATGGCGGGGGGCTGTCCAGCGGGCAGTTCTTC.

J is TRBJ1-2 and V is TRBV11-2, with D unresolved. V was shortened by 1 base and J by 3 bases, with 9 bases between the two germline ends. Germline V gene data show CDR1 as SGHAT and CDR2 as FQNNGV. This CDR3 spans 14 amino acids. The CDR3 coding sequence is TGTGCCAGCAGCTTAGGCCCGGTGTACTATGGCTACACCTTC. This codes for CASSLGPVYYGYTF.

This clone was found once. The V gene is TRBV18, the J gene TRBJ1-5, with unresolved D. Per germline, CDR1 KGHSH and CDR2 LQKENI. Between the trimmed V and J ends, which lost 2 bases and 1 base, there was a span of 9 bases. CDR3 length: 15 amino acids. CDR3 region: CASSPFGGSNQPQHF. CDR3 in DNA: TGTGCCAGCTCACCATTTGGCGGGAGCAATCAGCCCCAGCATTTT.

This clone was detected only a few times. The chain recombines TRBV4-3 with TRBJ1-6, with TRBD1 identical over 7 bases. CDR1 LGHNA and CDR2 YSLEER come from the germline V gene. The CDR3 sequence is 17 residues long. V shed 3 bases, J shed 7 bases, and the junction held 12 bases outside the gene matches. CDR3 amino acids: CASSQAPPGTENSPLHF. DNA of the CDR3: TGCGCCAGCAGCCAGGCTCCCCCCGGGACAGAAAATTCACCCCTCCACTTT.

V and J are TRBV28 and TRBJ2-1; 8 nucleotides match TRBD1. There are 14 residues in the CDR3. Germline-derived CDR1 and CDR2 are MDHEN and SYDVKM. The V and J ends lost 5 bases and 9 bases, in that order; junction bases with no gene match: 9. CDR3 DNA sequence: TGTGCCAGCAGTGTCATCCCGGGACAGGCTGAGCAGTTCTTC. It translates to CASSVIPGQAEQFF.

The CDR3 nucleotides are TGCAGCGTTGAAGAGAACGGGGGGGTGAGCTATGGCTACACCTTC. As protein: CSVEENGGVSYGYTF. V is TRBV29-1 and J is TRBJ1-2; TRBD1 is a possible D gene (5 bases). V was trimmed by 0 bases and J by 4 bases, leaving 15 bases between them. This CDR3 comprises 15 residues. CDR1 SQVTM and CDR2 ANQGSEA come from the germline V gene.

The J gene is TRBJ2-1, the V gene TRBV3-1 (or the pseudogene TRBV3-2), with 9 bases fitting TRBD2. V trimming: 0 bases; J trimming: 4 bases; junction bases outside the gene matches: 7. Germline CDR1 reads LGHDT; CDR2 reads YNNKEL (reference sequence). This CDR3 has 17 residues. CDR3 bases: TGTGCCAGCAGCCAAGATCAGGGGCTAGCGGGGTACAATGAGCAGTTCTTC. Translating gives CASSQDQGLAGYNEQFF.

The genes are TRBV20-1 and TRBJ2-1, with TRBD1 matching over 8 bases. Losses at the gene ends were 3 bases for V and 0 bases for J; bases not matched to a gene: 7. The germline CDR1 and CDR2 sequences are DFQATT and SNEGSKA (reference sequence). The CDR3 spans 16 residues. CDR3 amino acids: CSASARDRSSYNEQFF. The CDR3 coding sequence is TGCAGTGCTAGTGCACGGGACAGGAGCTCCTACAATGAGCAGTTCTTC.

The chain uses TRBV5-6 and TRBJ1-3; maybe TRBD1 (5 bases). The germline gives CDR1 SGHDT, CDR2 YYEEEE. This CDR3 comprises 14 residues. Trimming stripped 0 bases from V and 5 bases from J, with 9 bases between. CDR3 in amino acids: CASSLGTIRNTIYF. The CDR3 nucleotides read TGTGCCAGCAGCTTGGGGACAATCCGAAACACCATATATTTT.

The chain combines TRBV4-3 with TRBJ1-1, with TRBD1 as a possible D gene (5 bases). Trimming stripped 1 base from V and 2 bases from J, with 14 bases between. Germline-derived CDR1 and CDR2 are LGHNA and YSLEER. The CDR3 has 16 amino acids. The CDR3 nucleotides are TGCGCCAGCAGCCAAGTGAGGCAGGGCGTAAACACTGAAGCTTTCTTT. Residues: CASSQVRQGVNTEAFF.

This chain joins TRBV5-1 and TRBJ2-1, with 9 bases identical to TRBD2. Germline CDR1 SGHRS, CDR2 YFSETQ. The CDR3 length is 16 residues. The J segment lost 6 bases and the V segment lost 0 bases, leaving 7 bases of the junction unmatched. The CDR3: CASSLVSSGTFNEQFF. The CDR3 DNA follows: TGCGCCAGCAGCTTGGTTTCTAGCGGGACCTTCAATGAGCAGTTCTTC.

The chain carries TRBV6-2 or TRBV6-3 and TRBJ1-1; D is uncertain. The length of the CDR3 is 17 residues. The germline gives CDR1 MNHEY, CDR2 SVGEGT. Between the trimmed V and J ends, which lost 4 bases and 3 bases, there was a span of 21 bases. The CDR3 is CASSLALFRERYTEAFF. As DNA, the CDR3 is TGTGCCAGCAGTTTAGCCCTTTTTAGGGAGAGGTACACTGAAGCTTTCTTT.